Following are 10 T cell receptor beta chains from one sample sequenced in a study of blood T cell repertoires in COVID-19. Assay used: immunoSEQ multiplex PCR; TCRdb lists only in-frame clones, some missing. The table has some 140,000 clones, approximately 79% seen once. The source material was peripheral blood. These receptors were collected from a man aged 55 to 70 with acute or convalescent COVID-19.

This clone was counted only a few times. The chain combines TRBV7-8 with TRBJ2-7, with a weak D call TRBD1 (6 bases). Germline CDR1 is SGHVS and CDR2 is FQNEAQ. The length of the CDR3 is 14 residues. The V end lost 5 bases, the J end lost 2 bases, and 13 bases lay between the germline ends. This chain's CDR3 is CASSANRVPYEQYF. The CDR3 nucleotides are TGTGCCAGCAGCGCAAACAGGGTTCCCTACGAGCAGTACTTC.

This chain connects TRBV30 to TRBJ1-4; D possibly corresponds to TRBD1 (5 bases). The CDR3 length is 13 residues. The V gene lost 3 bases and the J gene lost 7 bases, with 12 bases spanning the gap. The germline V gene has CDR1 GTSNPN and CDR2 SVGIG (reference sequence). Here the CDR3 reads CAWREGVTEKLFF. The CDR3 nucleotides read TGTGCCTGGAGGGAAGGGGTGACTGAAAAACTGTTTTTT.

This clone was counted many times. The chain uses TRBV2 and TRBJ2-2, with 9 bases matching TRBD1. This CDR3 comprises 15 residues. Germline V CDR1 and CDR2: SNHLY, FYNNEI. The V and J ends lost 10 bases and 5 bases, in that order; junction bases with no gene match: 11. The CDR3, as DNA: TGTGCCACCGCGACAGGGGGAGTGGGAACCGGGGAGCTGTTTTTT. It is translated as CATATGGVGTGELFF.

The rearrangement joins TRBV6-5 to TRBJ1-2, with a possible D match to TRBD1 (5 bases). V lost 5 bases, J lost 6 bases, and 10 bases lay in between. This CDR3 comprises 12 residues. Germline CDR1 reads MNHEY; CDR2 reads SVGAGI. The CDR3 region is CASSSRVDGYTF. CDR3 nucleotides: TGTGCCAGCAGTAGCAGGGTGGATGGCTACACCTTC.

The CDR3 DNA is TGTGCCACCAGCAGAGATTGGGGGGGATCCAGCTACGAGCAGTACTTC. Amino acids: CATSRDWGGSSYEQYF. The chain uses TRBV15 and TRBJ2-7; 7 bases are shared with TRBD2. CDR3 size: 16 residues. Germline V gene lookup returns CDR1 LNHNV and CDR2 YYDKDF (reference sequence). With 0 bases clipped from V and 3 bases from J, the junction kept 8 bases outside the gene matches.

This CDR3 reads CSVGGSLPSYEQYF. CDR3 nucleotides: TGCAGCGTGGGGGGTTCCCTACCCTCCTACGAGCAGTACTTC. The rearrangement links TRBV29-1 to TRBJ2-7, with D tentatively TRBD2 (6 bases). CDR1 and CDR2 from the germline V gene are SQVTM and ANQGSEA. Trimming shortened V by 6 bases and J by 0 bases, and 15 bases separated the two germline ends. This CDR3 spans 14 amino acids.

The chain carries TRBV2 and TRBJ1-1, with 9 bases matching TRBD1. The J segment lost 6 bases and the V segment lost 6 bases, leaving 8 bases of the junction unmatched. The CDR3 contains 14 residues. The germline CDR1 and CDR2 sequences are SNHLY and FYNNEI. The CDR3 DNA sequence: TGTGCCAGCAGATCCCGGGACAGGGTCTCTGAAGCTTTCTTT. Translating it yields CASRSRDRVSEAFF.

This chain links TRBV10-3 with TRBJ1-2, with D perhaps matching TRBD1 (5 bases). The CDR3 extends over 14 amino acids. Germline V gives CDR1 ENHRY, CDR2 SYGVKD. The V end was cut by 11 bases, the J end by 1 base, with 17 bases between. CDR3 sequence: CAGRPTGDNYGYTF. CDR3 in DNA: TGTGCCGGAAGGCCAACAGGAGATAACTATGGCTACACCTTC.

The V gene is TRBV20-1, the J gene TRBJ1-3; D is possibly TRBD1 (5 bases). The V end lost 3 bases, the J end lost 2 bases, and 11 bases lay between the germline ends. Germline V CDR1 and CDR2: DFQATT, SNEGSKA (reference sequence). There are 14 residues in the CDR3. The CDR3 loop is CSASGAGAGNTIYF. The DNA of the CDR3 is TGCAGTGCTAGTGGGGCCGGTGCTGGAAACACCATATATTTT.

V usage is TRBV27 and J usage is TRBJ1-5, with 11 bases matching TRBD1. V was clipped by 8 bases and J by 1 base; unmatched bases: 16. Germline V gene data show CDR1 as MNHEY and CDR2 as SMNVEV (reference sequence). The CDR3 runs 19 residues. Here the CDR3 reads CASRTTPDRGLLSNQPQHF. In DNA, the CDR3 is TGTGCCAGCCGGACAACGCCGGACAGGGGGCTTTTGAGCAATCAGCCCCAGCATTTT.